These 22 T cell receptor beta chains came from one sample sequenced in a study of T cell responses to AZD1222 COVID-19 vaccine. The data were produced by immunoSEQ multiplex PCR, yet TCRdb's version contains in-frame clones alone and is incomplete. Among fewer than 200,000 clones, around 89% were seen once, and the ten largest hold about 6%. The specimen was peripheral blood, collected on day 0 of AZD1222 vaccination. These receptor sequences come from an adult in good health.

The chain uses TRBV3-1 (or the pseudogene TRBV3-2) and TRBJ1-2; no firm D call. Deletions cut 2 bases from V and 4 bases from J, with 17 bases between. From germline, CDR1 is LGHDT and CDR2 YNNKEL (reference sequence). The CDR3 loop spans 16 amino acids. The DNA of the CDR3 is TGTGCCAGCAGCCAACCTTTAAAGGGCAGTCCCTATGGCTACACCTTC. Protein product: CASSQPLKGSPYGYTF.

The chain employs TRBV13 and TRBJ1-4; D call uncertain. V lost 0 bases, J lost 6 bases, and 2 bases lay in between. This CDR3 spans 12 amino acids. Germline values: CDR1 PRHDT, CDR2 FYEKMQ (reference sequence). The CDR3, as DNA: TGTGCCAGCAGCTTAGGGGATGAAAAACTGTTTTTT. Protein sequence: CASSLGDEKLFF.

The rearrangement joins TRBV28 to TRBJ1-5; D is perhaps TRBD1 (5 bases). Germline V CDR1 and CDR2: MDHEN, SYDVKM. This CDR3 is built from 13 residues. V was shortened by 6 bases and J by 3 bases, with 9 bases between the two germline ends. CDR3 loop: CASSWGNNQPQHF. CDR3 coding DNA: TGTGCCAGCAGCTGGGGGAACAATCAGCCCCAGCATTTT.

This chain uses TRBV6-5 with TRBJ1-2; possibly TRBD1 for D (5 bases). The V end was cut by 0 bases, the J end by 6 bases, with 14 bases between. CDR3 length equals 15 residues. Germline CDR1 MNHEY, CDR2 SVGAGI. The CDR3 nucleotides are TGTGCCAGCAGTTACTCAGGGGCGCGGTCCGATGGCTACACCTTC. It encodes CASSYSGARSDGYTF.

CDR3 region: CASSPGRSGNTIYF. In nucleotides, the CDR3 is TGTGCCAGCTCACCAGGTCGCTCTGGAAACACCATATATTTT. The chain is built from TRBV18 and TRBJ1-3, with D unclear. CDR3 length: 14 residues. Germline V gene data show CDR1 as KGHSH and CDR2 as LQKENI. Trimming left V 2 bases short and J 0 bases short, with 5 bases between.

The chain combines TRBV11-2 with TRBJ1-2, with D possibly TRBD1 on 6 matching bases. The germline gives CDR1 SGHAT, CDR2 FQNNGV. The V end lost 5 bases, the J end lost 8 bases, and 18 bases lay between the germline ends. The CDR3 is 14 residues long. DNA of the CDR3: TGTGCCAGCAGCCCTAGGACTGGGGGGCTCGGCTACACCTTC. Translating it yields CASSPRTGGLGYTF. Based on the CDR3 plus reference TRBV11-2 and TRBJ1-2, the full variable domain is EAGVAQSPRYKIIEKRQSVAFWCNPISGHATLYWYQQILGQGPKLLIQFQNNGVVDDSQLPKDRFSAERLKGVDSTLKIQPAKLEDSAVYLCASSPRTGGLGYTFGSGTRLTVV.

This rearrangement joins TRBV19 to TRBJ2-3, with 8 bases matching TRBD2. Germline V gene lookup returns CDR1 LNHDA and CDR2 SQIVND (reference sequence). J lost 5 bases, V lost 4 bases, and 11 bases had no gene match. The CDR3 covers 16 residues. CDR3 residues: CASSNRGGPGGDTQYF. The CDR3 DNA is TGTGCCAGTAGTAATCGGGGGGGTCCAGGCGGAGATACGCAGTATTTT.

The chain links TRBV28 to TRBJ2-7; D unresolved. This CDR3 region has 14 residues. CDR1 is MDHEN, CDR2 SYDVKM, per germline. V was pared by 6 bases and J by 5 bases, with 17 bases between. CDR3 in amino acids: CASRTGGGSDEQYF. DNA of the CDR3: TGTGCCAGCAGGACGGGCGGTGGGTCGGACGAGCAGTACTTC.

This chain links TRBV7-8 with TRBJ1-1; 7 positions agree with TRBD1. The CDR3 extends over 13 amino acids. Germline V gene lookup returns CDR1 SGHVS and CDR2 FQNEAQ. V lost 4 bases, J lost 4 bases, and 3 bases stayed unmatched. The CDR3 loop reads CASSSRQGTEAFF. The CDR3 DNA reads TGTGCCAGCAGCTCCCGACAGGGCACTGAAGCTTTCTTT.

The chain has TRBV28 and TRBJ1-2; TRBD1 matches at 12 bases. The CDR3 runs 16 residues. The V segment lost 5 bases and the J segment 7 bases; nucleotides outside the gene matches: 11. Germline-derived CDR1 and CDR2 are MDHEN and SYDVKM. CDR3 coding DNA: TGTGCCAGCAGTGCTCCGGGACAGGGGGCTATAGTTGGCTACACCTTC. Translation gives CASSAPGQGAIVGYTF.

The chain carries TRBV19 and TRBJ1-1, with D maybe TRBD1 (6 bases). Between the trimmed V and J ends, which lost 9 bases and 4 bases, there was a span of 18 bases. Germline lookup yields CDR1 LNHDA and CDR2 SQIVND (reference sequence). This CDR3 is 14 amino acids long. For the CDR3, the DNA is TGTGCCAGACGGGTCCCGGGGGCCGGCACTGAAGCTTTCTTT. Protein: CARRVPGAGTEAFF.

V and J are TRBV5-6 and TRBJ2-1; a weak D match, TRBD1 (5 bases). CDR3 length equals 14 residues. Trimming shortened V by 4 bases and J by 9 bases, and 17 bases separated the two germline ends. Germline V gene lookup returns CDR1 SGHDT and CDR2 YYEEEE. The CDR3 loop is CASSPYQGLSEQFF. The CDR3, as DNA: TGTGCCAGCAGCCCGTATCAGGGCCTGAGTGAGCAGTTCTTC.

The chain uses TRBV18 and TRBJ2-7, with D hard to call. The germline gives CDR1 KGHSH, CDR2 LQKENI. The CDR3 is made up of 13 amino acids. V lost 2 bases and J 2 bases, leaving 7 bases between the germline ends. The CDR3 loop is CASSPDRAYEQYF. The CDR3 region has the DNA TGTGCCAGCTCACCAGACCGCGCCTACGAGCAGTACTTC.

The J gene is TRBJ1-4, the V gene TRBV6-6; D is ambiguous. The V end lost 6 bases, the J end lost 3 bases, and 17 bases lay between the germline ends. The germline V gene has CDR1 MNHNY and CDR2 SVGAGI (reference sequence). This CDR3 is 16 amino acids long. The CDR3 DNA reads TGTGCCAGCAGACACCTCCGAAGATTTTCTAATGAAAAACTGTTTTTT. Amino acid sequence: CASRHLRRFSNEKLFF.

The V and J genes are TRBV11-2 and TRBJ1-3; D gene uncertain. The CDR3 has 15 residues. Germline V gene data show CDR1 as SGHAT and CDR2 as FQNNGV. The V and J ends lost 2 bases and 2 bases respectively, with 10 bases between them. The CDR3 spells CASSLYSQAGNTIYF. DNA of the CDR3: TGTGCCAGCAGCTTATACAGTCAGGCTGGAAACACCATATATTTT.

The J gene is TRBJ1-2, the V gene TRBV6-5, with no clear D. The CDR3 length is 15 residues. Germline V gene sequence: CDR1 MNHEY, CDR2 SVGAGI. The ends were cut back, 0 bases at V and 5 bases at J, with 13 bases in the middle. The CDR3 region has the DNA TGTGCCAGCAGTTACTCGCGGGGTGCTTCGTATGGCTACACCTTC. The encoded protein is CASSYSRGASYGYTF.

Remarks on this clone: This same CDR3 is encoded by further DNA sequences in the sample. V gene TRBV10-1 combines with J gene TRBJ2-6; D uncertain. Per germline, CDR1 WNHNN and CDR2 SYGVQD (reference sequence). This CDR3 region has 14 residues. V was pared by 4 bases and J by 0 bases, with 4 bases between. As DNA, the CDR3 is TGCGCCAGCAGTGGGGGCTCTGGGGCCAACGTCCTGACTTTC. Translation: CASSGGSGANVLTF.

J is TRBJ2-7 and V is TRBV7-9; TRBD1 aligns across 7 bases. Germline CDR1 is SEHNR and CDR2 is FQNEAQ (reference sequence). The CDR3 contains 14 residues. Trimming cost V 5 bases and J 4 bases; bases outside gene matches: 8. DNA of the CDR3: TGTGCCAGCAGCACCGACAGGGCCGGGTACGAGCAGTACTTC. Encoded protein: CASSTDRAGYEQYF.

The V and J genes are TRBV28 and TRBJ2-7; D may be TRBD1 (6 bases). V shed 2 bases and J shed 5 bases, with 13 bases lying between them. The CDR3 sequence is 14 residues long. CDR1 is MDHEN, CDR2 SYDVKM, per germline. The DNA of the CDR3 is TGTGCCAGCAGTTTAAACAGGGTAAGAGACGAGCAGTACTTC. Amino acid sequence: CASSLNRVRDEQYF. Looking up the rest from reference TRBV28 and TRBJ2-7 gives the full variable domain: DVKVTQSSRYLVKRTGEKVFLECVQDMDHENMFWYRQDPGLGLRLIYFSYDVKMKEKGDIPEGYSVSREKKERFSLILESASTNQTSMYLCASSLNRVRDEQYFGPGTRLTVT.

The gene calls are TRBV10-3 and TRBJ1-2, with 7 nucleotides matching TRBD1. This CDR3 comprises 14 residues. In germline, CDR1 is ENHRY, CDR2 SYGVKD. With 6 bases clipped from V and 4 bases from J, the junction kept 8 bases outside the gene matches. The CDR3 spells CAISIGTASYGYTF. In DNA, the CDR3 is TGTGCCATCAGCATAGGGACAGCCTCCTATGGCTACACCTTC.

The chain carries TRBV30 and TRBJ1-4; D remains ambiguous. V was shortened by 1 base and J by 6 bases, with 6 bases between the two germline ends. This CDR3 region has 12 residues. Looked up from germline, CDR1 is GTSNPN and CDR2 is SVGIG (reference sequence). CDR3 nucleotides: TGTGCCTGGAGTGCGGTTTATGAAAAACTGTTTTTT. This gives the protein CAWSAVYEKLFF.

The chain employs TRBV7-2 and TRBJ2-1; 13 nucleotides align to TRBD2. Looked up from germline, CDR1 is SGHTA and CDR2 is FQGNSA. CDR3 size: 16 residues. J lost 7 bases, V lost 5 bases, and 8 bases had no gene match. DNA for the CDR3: TGTGCCAGCAGCGCACCGTCGACTAGCGGGGGGAATGAGCAGTTCTTC. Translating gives CASSAPSTSGGNEQFF.